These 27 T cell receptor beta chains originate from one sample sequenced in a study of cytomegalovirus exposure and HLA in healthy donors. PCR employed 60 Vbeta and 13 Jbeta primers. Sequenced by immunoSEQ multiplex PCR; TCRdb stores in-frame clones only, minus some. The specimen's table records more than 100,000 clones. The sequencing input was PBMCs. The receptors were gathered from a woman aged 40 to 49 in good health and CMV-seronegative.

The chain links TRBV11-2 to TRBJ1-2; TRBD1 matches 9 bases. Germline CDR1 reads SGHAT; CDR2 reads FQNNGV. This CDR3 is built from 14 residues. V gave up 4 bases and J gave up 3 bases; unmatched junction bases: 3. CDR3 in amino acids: CASSSQGADYGYTF. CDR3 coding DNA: TGTGCCAGCAGCTCACAGGGGGCGGACTATGGCTACACCTTC.

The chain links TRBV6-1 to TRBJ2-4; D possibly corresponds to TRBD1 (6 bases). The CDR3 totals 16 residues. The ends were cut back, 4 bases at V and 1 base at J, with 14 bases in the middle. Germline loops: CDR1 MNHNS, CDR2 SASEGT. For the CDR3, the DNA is TGTGCCAGCAGTGCACCCCGAACAGGGGCCAAAAACATTCAGTACTTC. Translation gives CASSAPRTGAKNIQYF.

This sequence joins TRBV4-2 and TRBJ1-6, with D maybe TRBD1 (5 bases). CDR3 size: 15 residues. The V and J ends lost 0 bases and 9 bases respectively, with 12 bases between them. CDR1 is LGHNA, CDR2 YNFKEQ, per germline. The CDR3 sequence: CASSQERGESSPLHF. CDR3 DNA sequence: TGTGCCAGCAGCCAAGAACGGGGGGAATCTTCACCCCTCCACTTT.

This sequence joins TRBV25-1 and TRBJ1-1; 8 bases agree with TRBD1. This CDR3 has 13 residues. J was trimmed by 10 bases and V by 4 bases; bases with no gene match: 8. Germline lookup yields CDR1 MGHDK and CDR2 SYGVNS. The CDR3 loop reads CASSVTGVSRAFF. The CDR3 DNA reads TGTGCCAGCAGTGTGACAGGGGTCTCGCGAGCTTTCTTT. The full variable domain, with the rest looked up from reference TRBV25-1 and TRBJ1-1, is EADIYQTPRYLVIGTGKKITLECSQTMGHDKMYWYQQDPGMELHLIHYSYGVNSTEKGDLSSESTVSRIRTEHFPLTLESARPSHTSQYLCASSVTGVSRAFFGQGTRLTVV.

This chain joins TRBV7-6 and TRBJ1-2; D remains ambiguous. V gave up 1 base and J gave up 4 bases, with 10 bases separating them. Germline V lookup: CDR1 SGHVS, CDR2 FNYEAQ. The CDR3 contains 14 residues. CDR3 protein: CASSLGGSSYGYTF. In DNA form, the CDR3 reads TGTGCCAGCAGCTTAGGAGGCAGTTCCTATGGCTACACCTTC.

The CDR3 DNA reads as TGTGCCAGCTCACCTTCTGGGACAGACTATGGCTACACCTTC. It yields the protein CASSPSGTDYGYTF. This chain links TRBV18 with TRBJ1-2, with 7 bases identical to TRBD1. Germline V gene sequence: CDR1 KGHSH, CDR2 LQKENI. The CDR3 consists of 14 residues. V shed 3 bases, J shed 3 bases, and the junction held 4 bases outside the gene matches.

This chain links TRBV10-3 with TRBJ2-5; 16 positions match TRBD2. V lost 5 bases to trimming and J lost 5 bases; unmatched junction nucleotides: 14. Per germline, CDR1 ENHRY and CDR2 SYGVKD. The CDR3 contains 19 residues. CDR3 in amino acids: CAISPSPGTSGGDRETQYF. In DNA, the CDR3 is TGTGCCATCAGTCCGTCTCCCGGGACTAGCGGGGGGGACCGGGAGACCCAGTACTTC.

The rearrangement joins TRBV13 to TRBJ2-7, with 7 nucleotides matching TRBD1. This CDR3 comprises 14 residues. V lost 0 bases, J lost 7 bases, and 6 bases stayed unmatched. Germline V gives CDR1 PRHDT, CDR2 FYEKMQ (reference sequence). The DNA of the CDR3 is TGTGCCAGCAGCTTAGGACAGGGGACCAAAGAGCAGTACTTC. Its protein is CASSLGQGTKEQYF. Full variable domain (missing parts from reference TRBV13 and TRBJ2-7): AAGVIQSPRHLIKEKRETATLKCYPIPRHDTVYWYQQGPGQDPQFLISFYEKMQSDKGSIPDRFSAQQFSDYHSELNMSSLELGDSALYFCASSLGQGTKEQYFGPGTRLTVT.

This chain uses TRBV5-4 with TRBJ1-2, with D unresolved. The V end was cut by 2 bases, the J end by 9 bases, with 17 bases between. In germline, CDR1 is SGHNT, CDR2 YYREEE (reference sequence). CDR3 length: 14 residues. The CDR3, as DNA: TGTGCCAGCAGCTTCTTCGGCGGAGAGCTTCGCTACACCTTC. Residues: CASSFFGGELRYTF.

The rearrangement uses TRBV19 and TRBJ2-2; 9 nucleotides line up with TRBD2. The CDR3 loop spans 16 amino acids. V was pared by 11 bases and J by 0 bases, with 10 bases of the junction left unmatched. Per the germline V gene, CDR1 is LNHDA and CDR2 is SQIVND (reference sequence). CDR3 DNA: TGTGCCTCCTCGACTAGCGGCGGGTCGAACACCGGGGAGCTGTTTTTT. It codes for CASSTSGGSNTGELFF. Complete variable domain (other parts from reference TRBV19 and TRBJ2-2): DGGITQSPKYLFRKEGQNVTLSCEQNLNHDAMYWYRQDPGQGLRLIYYSQIVNDFQKGDIAEGYSVSREKKESFPLTVTSAQKNPTAFYLCASSTSGGSNTGELFFGEGSRLTVL.

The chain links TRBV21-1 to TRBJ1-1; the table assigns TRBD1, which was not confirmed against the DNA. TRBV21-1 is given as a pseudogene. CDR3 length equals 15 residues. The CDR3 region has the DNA TGTGCCAGCAGCAAAGCGCTTTCAGGGGGCACTGAAGCTTTCTTT. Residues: CASSKALSGGTEAFF.

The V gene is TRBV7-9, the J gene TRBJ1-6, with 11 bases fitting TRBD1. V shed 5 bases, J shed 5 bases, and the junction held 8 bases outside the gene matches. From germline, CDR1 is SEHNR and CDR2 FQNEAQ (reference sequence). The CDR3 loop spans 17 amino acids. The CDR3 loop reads CASSRPGTGGNNSPLHF. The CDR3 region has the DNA TGTGCCAGCAGCCGTCCCGGGACAGGGGGAAATAATTCACCCCTCCACTTT.

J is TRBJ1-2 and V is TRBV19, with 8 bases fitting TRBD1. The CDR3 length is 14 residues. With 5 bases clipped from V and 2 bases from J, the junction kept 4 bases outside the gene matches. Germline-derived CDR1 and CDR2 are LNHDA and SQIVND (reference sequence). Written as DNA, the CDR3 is TGTGCCAGTAGTGACAGGGGAGGGAACTATGGCTACACCTTC. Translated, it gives CASSDRGGNYGYTF.

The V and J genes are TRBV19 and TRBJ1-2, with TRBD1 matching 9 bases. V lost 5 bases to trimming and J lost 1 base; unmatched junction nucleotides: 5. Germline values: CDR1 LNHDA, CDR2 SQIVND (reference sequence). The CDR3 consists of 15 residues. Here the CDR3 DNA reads TGTGCCAGTAGTGCCGGACAGGGGTTTAACTATGGCTACACCTTC. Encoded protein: CASSAGQGFNYGYTF.

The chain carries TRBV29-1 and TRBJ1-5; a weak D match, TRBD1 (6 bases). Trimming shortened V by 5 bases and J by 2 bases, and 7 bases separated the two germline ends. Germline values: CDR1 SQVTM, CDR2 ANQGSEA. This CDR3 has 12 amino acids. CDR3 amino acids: CSVRQGNQPQHF. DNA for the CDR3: TGCAGCGTTCGACAGGGCAATCAGCCCCAGCATTTT.

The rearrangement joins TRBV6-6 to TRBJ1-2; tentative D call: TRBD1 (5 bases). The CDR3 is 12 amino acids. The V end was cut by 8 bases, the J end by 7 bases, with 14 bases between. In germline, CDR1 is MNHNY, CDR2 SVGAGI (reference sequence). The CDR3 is CASYTGGIGYTF. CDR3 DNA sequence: TGTGCCAGCTACACAGGAGGGATTGGCTACACCTTC.

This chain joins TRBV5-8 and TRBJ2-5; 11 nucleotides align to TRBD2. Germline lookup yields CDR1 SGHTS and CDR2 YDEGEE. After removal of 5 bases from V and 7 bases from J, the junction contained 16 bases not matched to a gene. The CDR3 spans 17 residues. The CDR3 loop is CASSRRLAGQTGWTQYF. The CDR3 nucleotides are TGTGCCAGCAGTAGGCGACTAGCGGGGCAGACGGGTTGGACCCAGTACTTC.

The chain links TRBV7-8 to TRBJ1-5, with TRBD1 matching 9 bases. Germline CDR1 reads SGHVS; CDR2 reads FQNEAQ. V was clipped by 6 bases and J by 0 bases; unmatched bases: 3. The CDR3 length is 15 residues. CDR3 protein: CASSRTGASNQPQHF. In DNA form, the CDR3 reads TGTGCCAGCAGTCGGACAGGGGCTAGCAATCAGCCCCAGCATTTT.

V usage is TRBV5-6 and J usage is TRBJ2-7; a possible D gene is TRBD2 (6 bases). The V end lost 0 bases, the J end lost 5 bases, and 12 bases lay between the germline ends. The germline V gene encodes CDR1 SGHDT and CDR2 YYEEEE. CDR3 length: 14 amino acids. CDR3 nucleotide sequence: TGTGCCAGCAGCTTGGGGCCGGGGGTACACGAGCAGTACGTC. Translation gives CASSLGPGVHEQYV.

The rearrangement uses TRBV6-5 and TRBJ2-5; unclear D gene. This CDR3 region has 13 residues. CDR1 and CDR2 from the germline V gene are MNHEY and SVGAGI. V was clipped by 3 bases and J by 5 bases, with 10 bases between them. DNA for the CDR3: TGTGCCAGCAGTTATCAAGCAAGTGAGACCCAGTACTTC. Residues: CASSYQASETQYF.

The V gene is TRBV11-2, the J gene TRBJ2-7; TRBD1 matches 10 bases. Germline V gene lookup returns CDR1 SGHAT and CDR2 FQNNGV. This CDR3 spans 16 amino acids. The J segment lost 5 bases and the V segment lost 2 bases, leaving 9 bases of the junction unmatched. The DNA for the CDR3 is TGTGCCAGCAGCTTACCCTATTCGGGACAGGGGAACGAGCAGTACTTC. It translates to CASSLPYSGQGNEQYF. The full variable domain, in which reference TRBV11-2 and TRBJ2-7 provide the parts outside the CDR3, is EAGVAQSPRYKIIEKRQSVAFWCNPISGHATLYWYQQILGQGPKLLIQFQNNGVVDDSQLPKDRFSAERLKGVDSTLKIQPAKLEDSAVYLCASSLPYSGQGNEQYFGPGTRLTVT.

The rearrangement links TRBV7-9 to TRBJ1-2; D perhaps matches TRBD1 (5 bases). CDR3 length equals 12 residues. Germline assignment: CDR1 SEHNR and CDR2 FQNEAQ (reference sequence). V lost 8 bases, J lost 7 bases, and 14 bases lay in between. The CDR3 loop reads CASGIQGSGYTF. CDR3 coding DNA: TGTGCCAGCGGTATCCAGGGTTCTGGCTACACCTTC.

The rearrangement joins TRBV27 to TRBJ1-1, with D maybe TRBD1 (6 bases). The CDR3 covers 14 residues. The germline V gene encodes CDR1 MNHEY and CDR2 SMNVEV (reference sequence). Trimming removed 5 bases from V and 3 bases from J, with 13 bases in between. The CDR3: CASSPLDRYTEAFF. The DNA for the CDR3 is TGTGCCAGCAGTCCCCTGGACAGATACACTGAAGCTTTCTTT.

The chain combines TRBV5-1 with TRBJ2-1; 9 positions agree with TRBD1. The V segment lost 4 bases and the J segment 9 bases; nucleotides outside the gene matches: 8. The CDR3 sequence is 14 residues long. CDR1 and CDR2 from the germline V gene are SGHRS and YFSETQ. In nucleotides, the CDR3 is TGCGCCAGCAGCCGTCCCGGGACAGGGATTGAGCAGTTCTTC. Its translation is CASSRPGTGIEQFF.

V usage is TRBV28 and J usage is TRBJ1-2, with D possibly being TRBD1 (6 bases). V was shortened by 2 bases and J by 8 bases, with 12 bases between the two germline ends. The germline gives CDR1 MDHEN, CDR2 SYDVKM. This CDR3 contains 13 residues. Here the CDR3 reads CASSLAGARGYTF. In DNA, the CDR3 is TGTGCCAGCAGTTTAGCGGGGGCGCGCGGCTACACCTTC.

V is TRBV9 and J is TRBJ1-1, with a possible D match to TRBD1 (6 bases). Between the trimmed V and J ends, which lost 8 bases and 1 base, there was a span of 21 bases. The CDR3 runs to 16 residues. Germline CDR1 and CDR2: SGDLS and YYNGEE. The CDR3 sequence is CARISSVGQKNTEAFF. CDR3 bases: TGTGCCAGAATTTCAAGTGTAGGACAGAAGAACACTGAAGCTTTCTTT.

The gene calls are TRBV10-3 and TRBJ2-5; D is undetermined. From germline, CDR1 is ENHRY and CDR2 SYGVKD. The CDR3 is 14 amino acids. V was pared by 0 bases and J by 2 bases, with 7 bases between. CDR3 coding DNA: TGTGCCATCAGTGAGTCTAGAGGACAAGAGACCCAGTACTTC. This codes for CAISESRGQETQYF.